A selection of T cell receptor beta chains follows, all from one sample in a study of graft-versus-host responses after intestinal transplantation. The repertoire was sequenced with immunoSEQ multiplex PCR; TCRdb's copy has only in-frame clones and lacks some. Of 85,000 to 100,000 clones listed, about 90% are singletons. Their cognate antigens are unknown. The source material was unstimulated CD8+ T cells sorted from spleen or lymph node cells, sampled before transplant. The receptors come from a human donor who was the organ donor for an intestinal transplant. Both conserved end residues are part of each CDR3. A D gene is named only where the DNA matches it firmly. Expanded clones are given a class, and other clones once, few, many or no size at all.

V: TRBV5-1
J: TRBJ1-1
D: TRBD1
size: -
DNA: TGCGCCAGCAGTGCCGGGACAGTTACTGAAGCTTTCTTT
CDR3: CASSAGTVTEAFF

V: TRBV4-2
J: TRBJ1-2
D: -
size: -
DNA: TGTGCCAGCAGTCTCGACACAATCTATGGCTACACCTTC
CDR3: CASSLDTIYGYTF

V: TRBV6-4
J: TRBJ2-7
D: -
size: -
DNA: TGTGCCAGCATCGGACGGCGGTCGGGACAACGGTACGAGCAGTACTTC
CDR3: CASIGRRSGQRYEQYF

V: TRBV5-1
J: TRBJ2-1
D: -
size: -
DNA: TGCGCCAGCAGCCCAAGACCCAGGGGCCAACTCACCTACAATGAGCAGTTCTTC
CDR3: CASSPRPRGQLTYNEQFF

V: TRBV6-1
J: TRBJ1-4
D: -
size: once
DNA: TGTGCCAGCAGTGAAGCGGGGGGTTCTAACGCTGAAAAACTGTTTTTT
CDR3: CASSEAGGSNAEKLFF

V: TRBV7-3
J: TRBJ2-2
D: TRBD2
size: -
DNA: TGTGCCAGCAGCCCCGGGACTAGCGGGCCCGGGGAGCTGTTTTTT
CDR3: CASSPGTSGPGELFF

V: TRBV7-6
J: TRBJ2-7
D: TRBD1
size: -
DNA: TGTGCCAGCAGCTTATTAAGACAGGGTTACGAGCAGTACTTC
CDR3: CASSLLRQGYEQYF

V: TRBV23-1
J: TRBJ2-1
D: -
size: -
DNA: TGCGCCAGCAGTCAATCGCACAAGCAGTTCTTC
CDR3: CASSQSHKQFF

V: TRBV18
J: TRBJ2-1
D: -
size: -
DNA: TGTGCCAGCTCGCCAGGAGACAGGCCGTACAATGAGCAGTTCTTC
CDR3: CASSPGDRPYNEQFF

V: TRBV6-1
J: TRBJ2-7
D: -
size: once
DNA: TGTGCCAGCAGTGGTCTACAGGGAGCCTACGAGCAGTACTTC
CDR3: CASSGLQGAYEQYF

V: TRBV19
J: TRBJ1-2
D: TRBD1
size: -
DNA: TGTGCCAGTAGTACCCTGGACAGGGGGCTTTACGGCTACACCTTC
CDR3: CASSTLDRGLYGYTF

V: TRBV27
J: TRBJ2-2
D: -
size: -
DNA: TGTGCCAGCAGAACTCCTTATGTCGGGGAGCTGTTTTTT
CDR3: CASRTPYVGELFF

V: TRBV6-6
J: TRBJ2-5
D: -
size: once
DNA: TGTGCCAGCAGGTTTCGACTTAGACAAGAGACCCAGTACTTC
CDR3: CASRFRLRQETQYF

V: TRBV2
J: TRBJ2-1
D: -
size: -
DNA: TGTGCCAGCAGTGAAGTGGATATGACAGTCCCCTCCTACAATGAGCAGTTCTTC
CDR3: CASSEVDMTVPSYNEQFF

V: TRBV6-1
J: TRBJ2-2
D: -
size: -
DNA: TGTGCCAGCGGAAAAACAGGGTACCCCACCGGGGAGCTGTTTTTT
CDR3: CASGKTGYPTGELFF

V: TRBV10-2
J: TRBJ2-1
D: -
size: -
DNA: TGCGCCAGCAGGACAGGCTACAATGAGCAGTTCTTC
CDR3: CASRTGYNEQFF

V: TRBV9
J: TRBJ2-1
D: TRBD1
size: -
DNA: TGTGCCAGCAGCCTCAGACAGGGGGTGGCCAATGAGCAGTTCTTC
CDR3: CASSLRQGVANEQFF

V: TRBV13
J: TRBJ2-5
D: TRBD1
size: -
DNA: TGTGCCAGCAGCTTAGGCCACAGGGGAAGTTTGGAGACCCAGTACTTC
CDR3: CASSLGHRGSLETQYF

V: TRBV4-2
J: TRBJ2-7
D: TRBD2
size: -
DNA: TGTGCCAGCAGCCAAGATTCACTAGCGGGAGGCATCTCCTACGAGCAGTACTTC
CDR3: CASSQDSLAGGISYEQYF

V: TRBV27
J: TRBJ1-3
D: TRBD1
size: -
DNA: TGTGCCAGCAGTCAACAGGGGGCTGGAAACACCATATATTTT
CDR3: CASSQQGAGNTIYF

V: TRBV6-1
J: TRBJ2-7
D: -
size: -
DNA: TGTGCCAGCAGGTATGCAAGGACAGGGACTACCGAGCAGTACTTC
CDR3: CASRYARTGTTEQYF

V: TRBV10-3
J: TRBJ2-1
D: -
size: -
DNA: TGTGCCGCAAATACTGGGGGGAATGAGCAGTTCTTC
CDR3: CAANTGGNEQFF

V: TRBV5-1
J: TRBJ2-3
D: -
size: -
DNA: TGCGCCAGCAGCCCCTTCGGCACAGATACGCAGTATTTT
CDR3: CASSPFGTDTQYF

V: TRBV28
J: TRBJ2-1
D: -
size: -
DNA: TGTGCCAGCAGTCCCCTAGCGCGAGACTATTACAATGAGCAGTTCTTC
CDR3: CASSPLARDYYNEQFF

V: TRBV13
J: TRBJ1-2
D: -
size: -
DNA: TGTGCCAGCAGCTTAGGCAGGCGGGATGGCTACACCTTC
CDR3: CASSLGRRDGYTF

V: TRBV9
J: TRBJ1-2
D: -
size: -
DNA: TGTGCCAGCAGCGGTCAGGGATCTTATGGCTACACCTTC
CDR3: CASSGQGSYGYTF

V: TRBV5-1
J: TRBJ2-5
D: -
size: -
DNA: TGCGCCAGCAGCCCGTCCCAAGAGACCCAGTACTTC
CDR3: CASSPSQETQYF

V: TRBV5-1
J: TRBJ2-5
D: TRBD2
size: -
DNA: TGCGCCAGCAGCTTGGTGGTTCGCGGGGGGTTTGAGACCCAGTACTTC
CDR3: CASSLVVRGGFETQYF

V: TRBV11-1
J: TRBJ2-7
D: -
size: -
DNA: TGTGCCAGCAGCTTACAACTTACCTACGAGCAGTACTTC
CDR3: CASSLQLTYEQYF

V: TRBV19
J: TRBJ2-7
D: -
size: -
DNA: TGTGCCAGTAGTATAGAGAGTCCCGGAGGGAGCTCCTACGAGCAGTACTTC
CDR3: CASSIESPGGSSYEQYF

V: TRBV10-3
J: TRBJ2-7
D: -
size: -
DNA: TGTGCCATCAGTGAGTCGGGAGACTCTCCTGACGAGCAGTACTTC
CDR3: CAISESGDSPDEQYF

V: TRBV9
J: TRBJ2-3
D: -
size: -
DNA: TGTGCCAGCAGCGTAGTGGTAGGGGGCACAGATACGCAGTATTTT
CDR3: CASSVVVGGTDTQYF

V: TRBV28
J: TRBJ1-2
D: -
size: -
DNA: TGTGCCAGCAGTTTTGCTAAGCCTGCTTACTATGGCTACACCTTC
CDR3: CASSFAKPAYYGYTF

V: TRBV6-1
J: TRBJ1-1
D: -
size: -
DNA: TGTGCCAGCGAAGGAGGGACTGAAGCTTTCTTT
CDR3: CASEGGTEAFF

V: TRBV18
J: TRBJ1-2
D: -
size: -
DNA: TGTGCCAGCTCACAACTTATTAGACAGTTTAACTATGGCTACACCTTC
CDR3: CASSQLIRQFNYGYTF

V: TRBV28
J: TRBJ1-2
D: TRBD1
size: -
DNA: TGTGCCAGCAGTTCGGGACAGGCTTGGGGCTACACCTTC
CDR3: CASSSGQAWGYTF

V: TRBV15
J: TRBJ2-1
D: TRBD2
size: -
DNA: TGTGCCACCAGCACCTATCGGACTAGCCAGCAGTTCTTC
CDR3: CATSTYRTSQQFF

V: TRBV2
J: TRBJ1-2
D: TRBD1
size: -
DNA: TGTGCCAGGAATACGAGGAGGACAGGGATTAACTATGGCTACACCTTC
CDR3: CARNTRRTGINYGYTF

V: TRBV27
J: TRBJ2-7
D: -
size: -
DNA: TGTGCCAGCAGTCCACAGGGAGACTACGAGCAGTACTTC
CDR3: CASSPQGDYEQYF

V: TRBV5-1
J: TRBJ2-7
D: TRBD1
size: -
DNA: TGCGCCAGCAGCTTGGGGACAGGGGGGTCCGAGCAGTACTTC
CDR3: CASSLGTGGSEQYF

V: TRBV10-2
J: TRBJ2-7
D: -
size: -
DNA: TGCGCCAGCCAGGGAACCTACGAGCAGTACTTC
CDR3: CASQGTYEQYF

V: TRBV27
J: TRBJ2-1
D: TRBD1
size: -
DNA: TGTGCCAGCAGTACCCACGCGGGACAGGACTACAATGAGCAGTTCTTC
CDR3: CASSTHAGQDYNEQFF

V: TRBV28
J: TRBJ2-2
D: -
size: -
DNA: TGTGCCAGCAGTGATCCAGGGGCCGGGGAGCTGTTTTTT
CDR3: CASSDPGAGELFF

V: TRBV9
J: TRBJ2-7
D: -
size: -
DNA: TGTGCCAGCAGCGTATCCACAGGCTACGAGCAGTACTTC
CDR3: CASSVSTGYEQYF

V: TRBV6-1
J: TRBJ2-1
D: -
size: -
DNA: TGTGCCAGCAGTGTGTTCCCCTCAGGTTACAATGAGCAGTTCTTC
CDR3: CASSVFPSGYNEQFF

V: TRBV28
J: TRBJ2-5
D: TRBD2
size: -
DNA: TGTGCCAGCAGCGTTAGCGGGAGGGGGCGGGAGACCCAGTACTTC
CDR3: CASSVSGRGRETQYF

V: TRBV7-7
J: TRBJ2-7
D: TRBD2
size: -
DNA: TGTGCCAGCAGCTTCCGGGGACTAGCGGGGGCAACCTACGAGCAGTACTTC
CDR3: CASSFRGLAGATYEQYF

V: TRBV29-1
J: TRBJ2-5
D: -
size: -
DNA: TGCAGCGTTGAACCCGGACTCCAAGAGACCCAGTACTTC
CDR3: CSVEPGLQETQYF